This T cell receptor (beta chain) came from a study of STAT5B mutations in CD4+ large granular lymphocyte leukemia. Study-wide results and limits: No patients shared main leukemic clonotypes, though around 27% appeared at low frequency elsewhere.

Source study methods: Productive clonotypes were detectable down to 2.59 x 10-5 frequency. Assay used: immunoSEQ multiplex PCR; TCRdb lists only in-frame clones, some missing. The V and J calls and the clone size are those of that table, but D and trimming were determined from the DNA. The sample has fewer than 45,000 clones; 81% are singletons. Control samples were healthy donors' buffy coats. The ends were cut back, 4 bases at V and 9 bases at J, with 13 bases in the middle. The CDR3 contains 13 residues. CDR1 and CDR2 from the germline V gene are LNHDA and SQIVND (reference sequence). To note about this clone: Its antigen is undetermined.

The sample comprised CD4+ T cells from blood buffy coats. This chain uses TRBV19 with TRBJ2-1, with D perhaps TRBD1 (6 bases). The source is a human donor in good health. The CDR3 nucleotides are TGTGCCAGTAGTAACAAACAGGGTCGTGAGCAGTTCTTC. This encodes CASSNKQGREQFF.